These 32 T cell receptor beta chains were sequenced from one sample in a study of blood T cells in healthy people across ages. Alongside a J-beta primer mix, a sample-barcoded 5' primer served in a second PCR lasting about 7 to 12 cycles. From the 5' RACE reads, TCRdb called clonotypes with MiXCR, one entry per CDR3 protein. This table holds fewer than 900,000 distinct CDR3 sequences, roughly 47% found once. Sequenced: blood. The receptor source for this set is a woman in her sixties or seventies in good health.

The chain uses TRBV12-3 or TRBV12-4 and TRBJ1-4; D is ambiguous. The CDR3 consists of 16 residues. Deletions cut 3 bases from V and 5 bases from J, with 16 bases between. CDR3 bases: TGTGCCAGCAGTTTGGCGGCCCTAGCAAGGAATGAAAAACTGTTTTTT. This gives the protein CASSLAALARNEKLFF.

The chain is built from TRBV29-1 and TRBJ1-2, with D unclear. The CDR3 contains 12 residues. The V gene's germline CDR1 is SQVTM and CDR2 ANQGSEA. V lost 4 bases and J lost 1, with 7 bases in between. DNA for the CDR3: TGCAGCGTTGTTCGGGGTAACTATGGCTACACCTTC. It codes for CSVVRGNYGYTF.

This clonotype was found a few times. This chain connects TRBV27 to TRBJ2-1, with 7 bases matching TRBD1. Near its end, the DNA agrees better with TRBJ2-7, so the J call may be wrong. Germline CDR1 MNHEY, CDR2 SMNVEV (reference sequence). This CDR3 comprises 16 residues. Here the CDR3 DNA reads TGTGCCAGCAGTCAAAGGACAGGAGGCTCCTACAATGAGCAGTACTTC. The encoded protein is CASSQRTGGSYNEQYF.

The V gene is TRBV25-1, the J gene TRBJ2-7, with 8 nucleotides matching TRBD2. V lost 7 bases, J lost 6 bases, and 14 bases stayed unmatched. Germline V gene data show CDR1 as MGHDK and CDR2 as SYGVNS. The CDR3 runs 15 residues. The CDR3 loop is CASTGTSRAGGEQYF. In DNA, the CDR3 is TGTGCCAGCACGGGGACTTCTAGGGCGGGGGGCGAGCAGTACTTC.

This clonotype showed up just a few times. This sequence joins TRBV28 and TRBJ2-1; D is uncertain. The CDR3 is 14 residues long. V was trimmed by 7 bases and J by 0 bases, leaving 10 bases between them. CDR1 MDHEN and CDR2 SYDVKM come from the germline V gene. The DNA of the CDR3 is TGTGCCAGCATCGACCCCAGCTCCTACAATGAGCAGTTCTTC. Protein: CASIDPSSYNEQFF.

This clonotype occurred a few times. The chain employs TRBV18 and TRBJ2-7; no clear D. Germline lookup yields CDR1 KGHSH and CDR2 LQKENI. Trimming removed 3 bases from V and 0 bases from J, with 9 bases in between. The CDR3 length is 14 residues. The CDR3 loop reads CASSPDESSYEQYF. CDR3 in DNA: TGTGCCAGCTCACCTGACGAGAGCTCCTACGAGCAGTACTTC.

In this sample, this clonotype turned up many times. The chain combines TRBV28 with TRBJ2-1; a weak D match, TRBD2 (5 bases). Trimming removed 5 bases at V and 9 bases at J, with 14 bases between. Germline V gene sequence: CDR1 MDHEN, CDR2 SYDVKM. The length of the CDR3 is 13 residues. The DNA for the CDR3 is TGTGCCAGCAGTACCTCGGGGTGGCCTGAGCAGTTCTTC. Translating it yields CASSTSGWPEQFF.

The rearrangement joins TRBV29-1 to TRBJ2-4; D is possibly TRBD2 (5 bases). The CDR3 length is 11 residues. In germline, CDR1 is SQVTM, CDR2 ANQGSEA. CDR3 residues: CTIREKNIQYF. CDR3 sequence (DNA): TGCACCATAAGGGAGAAAAACATTCAGTACTTC.

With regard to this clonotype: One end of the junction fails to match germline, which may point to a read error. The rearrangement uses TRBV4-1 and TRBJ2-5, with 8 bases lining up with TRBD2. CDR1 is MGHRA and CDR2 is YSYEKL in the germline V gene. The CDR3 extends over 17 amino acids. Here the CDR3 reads CASSQGTSSGYQETQYF. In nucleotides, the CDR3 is TGCGCCAGCAGCCAAGGGACTAGCAGTGGGTACCAAGAGACTCAGTACTTC.

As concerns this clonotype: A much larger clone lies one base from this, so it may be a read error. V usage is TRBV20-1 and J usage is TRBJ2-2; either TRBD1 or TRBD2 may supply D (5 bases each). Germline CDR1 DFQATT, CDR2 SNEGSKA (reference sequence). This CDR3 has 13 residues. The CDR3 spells CSASQGNTGDLFF. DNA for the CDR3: TGCAGTGCTAGCCAGGGCAACACCGGGGATCTGTTTTTT.

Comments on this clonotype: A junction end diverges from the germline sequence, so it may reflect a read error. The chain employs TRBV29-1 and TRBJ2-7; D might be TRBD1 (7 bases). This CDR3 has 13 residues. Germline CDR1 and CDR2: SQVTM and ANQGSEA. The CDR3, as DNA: TGCAGCGTGGCGGGACAGTCCGCCTACGAGAAGTACTTC. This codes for CSVAGQSAYEKYF.

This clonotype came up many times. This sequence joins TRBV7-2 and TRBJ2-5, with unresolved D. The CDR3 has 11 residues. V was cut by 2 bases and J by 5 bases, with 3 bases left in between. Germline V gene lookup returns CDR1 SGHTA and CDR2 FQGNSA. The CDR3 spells CASSLKETQYF. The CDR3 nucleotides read TGTGCCAGCAGCTTAAAGGAGACCCAGTACTTC.

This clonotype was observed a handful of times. The CDR3 DNA reads as TGTGCCAGCAGCCAGGAGCCAAGGATCTACGAGCAGTACTTC. Protein product: CASSQEPRIYEQYF. The chain employs TRBV3-1 and TRBJ2-7; D gene unclear. Trimming took 3 bases from V and 3 from J, leaving 12 bases between them. The CDR3 loop spans 14 amino acids. Per the germline V gene, CDR1 is LGHDT and CDR2 is YNNKEL (reference sequence).

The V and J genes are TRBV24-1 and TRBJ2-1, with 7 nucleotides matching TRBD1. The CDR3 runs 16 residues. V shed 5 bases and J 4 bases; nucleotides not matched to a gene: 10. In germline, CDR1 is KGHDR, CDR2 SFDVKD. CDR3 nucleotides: TGTGCCACCAGTGGGGTAAGGGACAGACCGTACAATGAGCAGTTCTTC. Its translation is CATSGVRDRPYNEQFF.

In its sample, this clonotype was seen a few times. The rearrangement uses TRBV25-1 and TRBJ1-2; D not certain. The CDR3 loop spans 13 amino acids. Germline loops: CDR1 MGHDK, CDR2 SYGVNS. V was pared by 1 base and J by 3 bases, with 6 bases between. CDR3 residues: CASSESGYYGYTF. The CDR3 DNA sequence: TGTGCCAGCAGTGAATCCGGATACTATGGCTACACCTTC.

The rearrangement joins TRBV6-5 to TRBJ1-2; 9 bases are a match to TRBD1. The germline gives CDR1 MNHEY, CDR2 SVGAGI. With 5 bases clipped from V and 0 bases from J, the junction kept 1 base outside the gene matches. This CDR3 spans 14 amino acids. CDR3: CASSRQGANYGYTF. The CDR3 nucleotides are TGTGCCAGCAGTAGACAGGGGGCTAACTATGGCTACACCTTC.

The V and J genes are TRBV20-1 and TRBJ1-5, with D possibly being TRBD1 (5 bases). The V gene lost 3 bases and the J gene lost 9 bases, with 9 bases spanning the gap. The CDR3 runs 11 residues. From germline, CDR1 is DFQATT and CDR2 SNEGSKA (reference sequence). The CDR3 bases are TGCAGTGCTAGCGACCAGGGGCCCCAGCATTTT. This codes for CSASDQGPQHF.

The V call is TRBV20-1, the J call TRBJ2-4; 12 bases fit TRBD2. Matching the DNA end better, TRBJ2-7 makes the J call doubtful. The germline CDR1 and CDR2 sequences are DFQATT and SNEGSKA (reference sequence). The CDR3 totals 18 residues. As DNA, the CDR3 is TGCAGTGCTAGCGTCGTAATTTCTAGCGGGAGGGCCGAGGCCGAGCAGTACTTC. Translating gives CSASVVISSGRAEAEQYF.

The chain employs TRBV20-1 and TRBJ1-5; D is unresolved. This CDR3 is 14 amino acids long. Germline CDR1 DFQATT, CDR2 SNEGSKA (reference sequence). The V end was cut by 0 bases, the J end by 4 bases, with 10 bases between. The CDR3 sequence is CSARDVGGNQPQHF. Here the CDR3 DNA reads TGCAGTGCTAGAGATGTCGGAGGGAATCAGCCCCAGCATTTT.

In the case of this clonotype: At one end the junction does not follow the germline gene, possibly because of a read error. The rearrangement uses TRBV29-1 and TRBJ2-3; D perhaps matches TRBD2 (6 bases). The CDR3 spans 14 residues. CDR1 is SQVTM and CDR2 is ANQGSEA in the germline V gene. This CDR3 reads CSVGGVVTTATQYF. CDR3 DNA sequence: TGCAGCGTTGGGGGGGTAGTTACCACAGCTACGCAGTATTTT.

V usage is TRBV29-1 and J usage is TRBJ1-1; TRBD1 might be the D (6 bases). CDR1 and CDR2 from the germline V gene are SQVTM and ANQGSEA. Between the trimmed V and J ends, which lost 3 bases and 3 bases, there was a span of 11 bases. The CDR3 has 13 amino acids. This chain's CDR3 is CSVEKRGDTEAFF. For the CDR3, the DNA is TGCAGCGTTGAGAAGAGGGGGGACACTGAAGCTTTCTTT.

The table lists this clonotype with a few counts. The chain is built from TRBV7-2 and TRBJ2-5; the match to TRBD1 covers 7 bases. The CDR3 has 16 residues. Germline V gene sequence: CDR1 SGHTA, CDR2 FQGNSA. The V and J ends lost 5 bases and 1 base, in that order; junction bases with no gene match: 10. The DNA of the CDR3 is TGTGCCAGCAGCCATACAGGGGTACGTCCCCAAGAGACCCAGTACTTC. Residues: CASSHTGVRPQETQYF.

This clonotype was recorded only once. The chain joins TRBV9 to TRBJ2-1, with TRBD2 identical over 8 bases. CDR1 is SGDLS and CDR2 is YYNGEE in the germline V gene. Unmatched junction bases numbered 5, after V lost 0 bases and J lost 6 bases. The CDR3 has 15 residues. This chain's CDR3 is CASSVGGGRSNEQFF. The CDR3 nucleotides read TGTGCCAGCAGCGTAGGAGGCGGGAGGTCCAATGAGCAGTTCTTC.

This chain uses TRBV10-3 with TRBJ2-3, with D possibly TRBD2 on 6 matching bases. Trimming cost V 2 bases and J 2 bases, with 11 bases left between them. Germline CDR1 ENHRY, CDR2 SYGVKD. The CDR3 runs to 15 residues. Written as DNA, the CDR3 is TGTGCCATCAGTGAGGGGTGGGAGGCCACAGATACGCAGTATTTT. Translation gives CAISEGWEATDTQYF.

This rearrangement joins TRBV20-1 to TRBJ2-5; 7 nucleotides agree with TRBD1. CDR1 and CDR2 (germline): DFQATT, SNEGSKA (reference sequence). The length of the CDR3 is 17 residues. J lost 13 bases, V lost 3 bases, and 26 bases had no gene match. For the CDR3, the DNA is TGCAGTGCTAGTGAAAGGACAGGACCAACCATTAAAGCCCCTCCGTACTTC. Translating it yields CSASERTGPTIKAPPYF.

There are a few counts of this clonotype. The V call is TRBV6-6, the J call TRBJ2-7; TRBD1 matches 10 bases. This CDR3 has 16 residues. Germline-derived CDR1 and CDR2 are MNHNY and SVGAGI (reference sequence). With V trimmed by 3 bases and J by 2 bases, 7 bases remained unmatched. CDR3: CASSYSGGTGAYEQYF. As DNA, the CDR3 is TGTGCCAGCAGTTATAGTGGAGGGACAGGGGCCTACGAGCAGTACTTC.

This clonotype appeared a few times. The CDR3, as DNA: TGTGCCAGCAGCGTAGAAGTGTCGGGAGCCCAGCAGTACTTC. Translation: CASSVEVSGAQQYF. V and J are TRBV9 and TRBJ2-7, with TRBD2 as a possible D gene (6 bases). Germline assignment: CDR1 SGDLS and CDR2 YYNGEE. The CDR3 runs 14 residues. V was clipped by 0 bases and J by 8 bases, with 15 bases between them. Based on the CDR3 plus reference TRBV9 and TRBJ2-7, the full variable domain is DSGVTQTPKHLITATGQRVTLRCSPRSGDLSVYWYQQSLDQGLQFLIQYYNGEERAKGNILERFSAQQFPDLHSELNLSSLELGDSALYFCASSVEVSGAQQYFGPGTRLTVT.

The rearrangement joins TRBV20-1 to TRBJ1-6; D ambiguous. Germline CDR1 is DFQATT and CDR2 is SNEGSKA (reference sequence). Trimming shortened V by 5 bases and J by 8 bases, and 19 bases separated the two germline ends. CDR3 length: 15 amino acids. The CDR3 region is CSAYRLGLGDSPLHF. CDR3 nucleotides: TGCAGTGCTTATAGGTTGGGCCTCGGGGATTCACCCCTCCACTTT.

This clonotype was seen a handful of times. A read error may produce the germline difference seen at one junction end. The CDR3: CASSFTTGNTGELFF. DNA of the CDR3: TGTGCCAGCTCATTTACGACGGGGAACACCGGGGAACTGTTTTTT. The chain combines TRBV18 with TRBJ2-2; possible D gene TRBD2, 5 bases. This CDR3 comprises 15 residues. From germline, CDR1 is KGHSH and CDR2 LQKENI.

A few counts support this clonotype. CDR3 nucleotide sequence: TGTGCCAGCAGCTCCCGGGACAGGGGGCAGGGTGAGCAGTTCTTC. It codes for CASSSRDRGQGEQFF. The chain combines TRBV7-6 with TRBJ2-1; 12 nucleotides agree with TRBD1. Germline trimming cut 4 bases from V and 9 bases from J; bases unmatched to any gene: 7. Germline loops: CDR1 SGHVS, CDR2 FNYEAQ. The CDR3 has 15 residues.

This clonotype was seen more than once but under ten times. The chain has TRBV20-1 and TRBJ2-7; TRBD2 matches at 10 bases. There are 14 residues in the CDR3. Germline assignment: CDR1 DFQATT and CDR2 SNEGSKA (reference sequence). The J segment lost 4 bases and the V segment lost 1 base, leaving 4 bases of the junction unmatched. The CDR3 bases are TGCAGTGCTAGAGGAGCGGGGGGGTCTTACGAGCAGTACTTC. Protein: CSARGAGGSYEQYF.

The CDR3 DNA reads as TGCGCCAGCAGCCAGGGGACTAGCGGGGTTAGTGAGCAGTACTTC. It yields the protein CASSQGTSGVSEQYF. The chain employs TRBV4-3 and TRBJ2-7; 13 nucleotides match TRBD2. After removal of 3 bases from V and 7 bases from J, the junction contained 6 bases not matched to a gene. Germline loops: CDR1 LGHNA, CDR2 YSLEER. The CDR3 runs 15 residues.